These T cell receptor beta chains were read from a single sample in a study of persistence of HIV-infected CD4 T cells. TCRdb's copy holds only in-frame clones and misses some; the assay was immunoSEQ multiplex PCR. The table lists roughly 20,000 clones, about 80% of them singletons. Their specific antigens are unknown. The sample here was CD4+ T cells sorted from PBMCs after 18-hour stimulation, taken from a patient who received antiretroviral therapy. The receptors were gathered from an adult man with HIV who was CMV-seropositive. The CDR3 runs from the conserved cysteine through the conserved F or W. A D gene is named only where the DNA matches it firmly. Rows give clone size only sometimes, using once, few, many, or a class for an expanded clone.

TRBV5-1,13,once,TRBJ2-5,TRBD1,CASSSGQRETQYF,TGCGCCAGCAGCTCGGGACAGCGAGAGACCCAGTACTTC
TRBV5-1,20,few,TRBJ2-4,TRBD1,CASSVGQRTGGLLAKNIQYF,TGCGCCAGCAGCGTAGGTCAGAGGACAGGGGGACTCCTAGCCAAAAACATTCAGTACTTC
TRBV27,14,NA,TRBJ1-1,NA,CASSRGTDRSEAFF,TGTGCCAGCAGTCGGGGAACTGACAGATCTGAAGCTTTCTTT
TRBV19,15,NA,TRBJ1-5,NA,CASSSGRGNNQPQHF,TGTGCCAGTAGCTCAGGGAGGGGTAATAATCAGCCCCAGCATTTT
TRBV7-2,13,NA,TRBJ1-3,TRBD1,CASSLGRSGGEYF,TGTGCCAGCAGCTTAGGAAGGTCAGGGGGCGAGTATTTT
TRBV5-8,14,once,TRBJ1-6,NA,CASSLLRGESPLHF,TGTGCCAGCAGCTTGTTAAGAGGAGAATCACCCCTCCACTTT
TRBV11-3,13,NA,TRBJ2-1,TRBD1,CASSFDRANEQFF,TGTGCCAGCAGCTTCGACAGGGCCAATGAGCAGTTCTTC
TRBV9,15,NA,TRBJ1-4,TRBD1,CASSPTGQGGEKLFF,TGTGCCAGCAGCCCTACCGGACAGGGAGGTGAAAAACTGTTTTTT
TRBV28,16,NA,TRBJ1-5,NA,CASSLSLARSNQPQHF,TGTGCCAGCAGTTTAAGCCTAGCTAGGAGCAATCAGCCCCAGCATTTT
TRBV7-9,15,once,TRBJ2-1,TRBD1,CASSSWTGGYNEQFF,TGTGCCAGCAGCTCTTGGACAGGGGGCTACAATGAGCAGTTCTTC
TRBV6-1,15,NA,TRBJ1-5,TRBD1,CASTRTGDSNQPQHF,TGTGCCAGCACCCGGACAGGAGATAGCAATCAGCCCCAGCATTTT
TRBV15,16,NA,TRBJ1-5,NA,CATSREAGATDQPQHF,TGTGCCACCAGCAGAGAAGCGGGAGCTACCGATCAGCCCCAGCATTTT
TRBV7-6,16,NA,TRBJ2-2,TRBD1,CASSLQTGRNTGELFF,TGTGCCAGCAGCTTACAGACAGGGAGGAACACCGGGGAGCTGTTTTTT
TRBV7-2,16,NA,TRBJ1-1,TRBD1,CASSPRTGKLDTEAFF,TGTGCCAGCAGCCCCCGGACAGGGAAACTCGACACTGAAGCTTTCTTT
TRBV10-2,11,NA,TRBJ2-7,NA,CASSESSGQYF,TGCGCCAGCAGTGAGTCTTCTGGGCAGTACTTC
TRBV3-1/TRBV3-2,20,NA,TRBJ2-2,NA,CASSQEVLRRGSGNTGELFF,TGTGCCAGCAGCCAAGAAGTATTAAGGCGAGGGTCGGGCAACACCGGGGAGCTGTTTTTT
TRBV6-6,15,few,TRBJ1-1,TRBD1,CASSYQTGGEGEAFF,TGTGCCAGCAGTTACCAGACAGGGGGGGAAGGTGAAGCTTTCTTT
TRBV18,17,NA,TRBJ2-1,NA,CASSPPRGAGSYNEQFF,TGTGCCAGCTCACCACCCAGGGGCGCGGGGTCCTACAATGAGCAGTTCTTC
TRBV5-1,15,NA,TRBJ2-2,NA,CASSRTGQDTGELFF,TGCGCCAGCAGCCGGACCGGACAAGACACCGGGGAGCTGTTTTTT
TRBV6-1,16,once,TRBJ1-2,NA,CASSAKSIGPRGGYTF,TGTGCCAGCAGTGCCAAGAGCATCGGGCCTCGCGGAGGCTACACCTTC
TRBV9,15,NA,TRBJ1-6,NA,CASSASTGRNSPLHF,TGTGCCAGCAGCGCCTCGACAGGACGAAATTCACCCCTCCACTTT
TRBV2,14,NA,TRBJ2-1,TRBD2,CASTRTGGAHEQFF,TGTGCCAGTACCAGAACCGGGGGGGCCCATGAGCAGTTCTTC
TRBV7-3,13,NA,TRBJ1-3,TRBD1,CASSSDRGNTIYF,TGTGCCAGCAGTTCGGACAGGGGAAACACCATATATTTT
TRBV6-1,16,once,TRBJ2-3,NA,CASSEARGPSTDTQYF,TGTGCCAGCAGTGAAGCGCGAGGGCCTAGCACAGATACGCAGTATTTT
TRBV3-1/TRBV3-2,14,few,TRBJ1-6,NA,CASSQGPVGSPLHF,TGTGCCAGCAGCCAGGGACCGGTCGGTTCACCCCTCCACTTT
TRBV9,14,NA,TRBJ2-3,TRBD1,CASSKQGAGDTQYF,TGTGCCAGCAGCAAACAGGGGGCAGGGGATACGCAGTATTTT
TRBV9,15,NA,TRBJ1-6,NA,CASSVASGVNSPLHF,TGTGCCAGCAGCGTAGCTTCAGGGGTTAATTCACCCCTCCACTTT
TRBV9,19,few,TRBJ1-3,TRBD1,CASSVAGGQGDSSGNTIYF,TGTGCCAGCAGCGTAGCTGGAGGACAGGGGGATTCCTCTGGAAACACCATATATTTT
TRBV2,15,NA,TRBJ2-3,NA,CASSERQPRTDTQYF,TGTGCCAGCAGTGAACGGCAGCCTCGGACAGATACGCAGTATTTT
TRBV6-1,14,NA,TRBJ1-2,TRBD1,CASSQGARSYGYTF,TGTGCCAGCAGCCAGGGGGCGCGGAGCTATGGCTACACCTTC
TRBV18,13,NA,TRBJ1-1,NA,CASSLNSNTEAFF,TGTGCCAGCTCACTAAATTCGAACACTGAAGCTTTCTTT
TRBV19,14,NA,TRBJ1-6,NA,CASTGAYYNSPLHF,TGTGCCAGTACCGGGGCCTACTATAATTCACCCCTCCACTTT
TRBV5-1,12,NA,TRBJ2-7,NA,CASSLGSGTQYF,TGCGCCAGCAGCTTGGGATCAGGGACGCAGTACTTC
TRBV2,14,NA,TRBJ2-3,TRBD2,CASIATAGGGTQYF,TGTGCCAGCATCGCGACCGCGGGGGGAGGGACGCAGTATTTT